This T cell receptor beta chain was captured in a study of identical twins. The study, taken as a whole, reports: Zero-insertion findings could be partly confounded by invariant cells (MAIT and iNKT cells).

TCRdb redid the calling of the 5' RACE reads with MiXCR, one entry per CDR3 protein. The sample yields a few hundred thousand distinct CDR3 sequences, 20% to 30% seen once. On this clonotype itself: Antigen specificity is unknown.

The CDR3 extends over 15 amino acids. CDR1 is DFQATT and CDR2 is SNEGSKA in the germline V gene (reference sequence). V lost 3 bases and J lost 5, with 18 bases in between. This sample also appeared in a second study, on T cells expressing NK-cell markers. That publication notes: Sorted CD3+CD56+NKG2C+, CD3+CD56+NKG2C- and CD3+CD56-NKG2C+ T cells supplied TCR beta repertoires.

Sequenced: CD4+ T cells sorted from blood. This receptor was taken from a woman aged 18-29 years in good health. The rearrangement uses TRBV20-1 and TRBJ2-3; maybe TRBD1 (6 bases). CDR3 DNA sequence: TGCAGTGCTAGCATCCCCGGGACCAGGGGAGATACGCAGTATTTT. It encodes CSASIPGTRGDTQYF.